A single sample gave rise to the 24 T cell receptor beta chains below, sequenced in a study of regulatory T cells in long-lasting Graves disease. Time point indicated: persistent/refractory GD, antithyroid drugs over 5 years with positive TRAb. Extracted RNA from PBMCs served as the source of the TCR library. In building TCR beta libraries, iRepertoire HTBI primers were used together with Arm-PCR of CDR3 regions. TCRdb reprocessed the multiplex PCR reads with MiXCR, giving one entry per CDR3 protein. Of 350,000 to 450,000 distinct CDR3 sequences in the sample, around 20% were seen once. The sample in question was peripheral blood mononuclear cells (PBMCs), obtained when the disease was refractory, from a patient treated with antithyroid drugs. These receptor sequences come from a female donor with Graves disease.

The chain combines TRBV9 with TRBJ2-2; TRBD2 agrees at 8 bases. This CDR3 has 16 amino acids. Trimming at V came to 3 bases and at J to 2 bases, leaving 6 bases not matched to a gene. In germline, CDR1 is SGDLS, CDR2 YYNGEE. The CDR3 DNA sequence: TGTGCCAGCAGCGCCCGTAGCGGGGTTAACACCGGGGAGCTGTTTTTT. The encoded protein is CASSARSGVNTGELFF.

This clonotype has a handful of counts. V gene TRBV6-1 combines with J gene TRBJ2-7, with D possibly being TRBD1 (5 bases). Germline CDR1 reads MNHNS; CDR2 reads SASEGT. The V and J ends lost 8 bases and 1 base respectively, with 9 bases between them. CDR3 size: 12 residues. CDR3 sequence reads: CASQDKSYEQYF. The DNA of the CDR3 is TGTGCCAGCCAGGACAAATCCTACGAGCAGTACTTC.

This clonotype occurred many times. This sequence joins TRBV19 and TRBJ2-2, with a weak D call TRBD2 (5 bases). The CDR3 totals 14 residues. Between the trimmed V and J ends, which lost 5 bases and 5 bases, there was a span of 12 bases. Germline CDR1 and CDR2: LNHDA and SQIVND (reference sequence). In DNA, the CDR3 is TGTGCCAGTAGTGGAACTAGTAATACCGGGGAGCTGTTTTTT. Protein: CASSGTSNTGELFF.

The V and J genes are TRBV29-1 and TRBJ2-7, with D perhaps matching TRBD1 (5 bases). The V end lost 3 bases, the J end lost 3 bases, and 15 bases lay between the germline ends. This CDR3 comprises 14 residues. Germline V gene sequence: CDR1 SQVTM, CDR2 ANQGSEA. CDR3: CSVEGLERDYEQYF. CDR3 in DNA: TGCAGCGTTGAGGGGCTAGAACGTGACTACGAGCAGTACTTC.

At least ten counts were recorded for this clonotype. The chain uses TRBV10-3 and TRBJ1-1; D gene ambiguous. Germline V lookup: CDR1 ENHRY, CDR2 SYGVKD. V lost 0 bases and J lost 5, with 13 bases in between. The CDR3 consists of 15 residues. CDR3 DNA: TGTGCCATCAGTGAGTCGAGCCATCTAGGGACTGAAGCTTTCTTT. It encodes CAISESSHLGTEAFF.

The sample holds a few counts of this clonotype. This chain links TRBV25-1 with TRBJ2-2, with a possible D match to TRBD2 (6 bases). Germline V gives CDR1 MGHDK, CDR2 SYGVNS. The CDR3 contains 15 residues. Between the trimmed V and J ends, which lost 4 bases and 6 bases, there was a span of 15 bases. CDR3 sequence reads: CASSGLGYDAGELFF. CDR3 sequence (DNA): TGTGCCAGCAGTGGACTAGGGTACGATGCCGGGGAGCTGTTTTTT.

This clonotype was counted ten times or more. This chain connects TRBV12-3 or TRBV12-4 to TRBJ1-1; D uncertain. The CDR3 covers 12 residues. V lost 1 base to trimming and J lost 5 bases, with 5 bases between them. CDR3 sequence (DNA): TGTGCCAGCAGTTTAGGGGAGACTGAAGCTTTCTTT. Translation: CASSLGETEAFF.

The chain recombines TRBV5-4 with TRBJ1-2; perhaps TRBD1 as D (6 bases). There are 16 residues in the CDR3. Trimming shortened V by 1 base and J by 3 bases, and 16 bases separated the two germline ends. Per the germline V gene, CDR1 is SGHNT and CDR2 is YYREEE (reference sequence). CDR3 in DNA: TGTGCCAGCAGCTTGTCGGTGGACAGTCGGGACTATGGCTACACCTTC. Translation gives CASSLSVDSRDYGYTF.

This clonotype occurred a few times. The V and J genes are TRBV6-1 and TRBJ2-3, with 12 bases matching TRBD2. J lost 4 bases, V lost 4 bases, and 9 bases had no gene match. This CDR3 region has 17 residues. Germline V CDR1 and CDR2: MNHNS, SASEGT. The CDR3 DNA follows: TGTGCCAGCAGTGGTACTAGCGGGAGGCTCCTGCCAGATACGCAGTATTTT. Translated, it gives CASSGTSGRLLPDTQYF.

In this sample, this clonotype turned up many times. The chain couples TRBV6-5 to TRBJ1-1; 7 bases match TRBD1. J was trimmed by 4 bases and V by 4 bases; bases with no gene match: 3. Germline loops: CDR1 MNHEY, CDR2 SVGAGI. The CDR3 sequence is 13 residues long. The DNA of the CDR3 is TGTGCCAGCAGTTCAGACAGGGTCACTGAAGCTTTCTTT. Translating gives CASSSDRVTEAFF.

This chain uses TRBV19 with TRBJ2-5, with 9 bases that match TRBD1. Germline V gene sequence: CDR1 LNHDA, CDR2 SQIVND (reference sequence). Germline trimming cut 5 bases from V and 2 bases from J; bases unmatched to any gene: 15. The length of the CDR3 is 18 residues. The chain's CDR3 is CASSQRGQGRGTQETQYF. The CDR3 nucleotides are TGTGCCAGTAGTCAGCGGGGACAGGGTAGGGGAACTCAAGAGACCCAGTACTTC. The full variable domain, completed using reference TRBV19 and TRBJ2-5, is DGGITQSPKYLFRKEGQNVTLSCEQNLNHDAMYWYRQDPGQGLRLIYYSQIVNDFQKGDIAEGYSVSREKKESFPLTVTSAQKNPTAFYLCASSQRGQGRGTQETQYFGPGTRLLVL.

The chain combines TRBV7-2 with TRBJ2-5, with 9 nucleotides matching TRBD2. J gave up 5 bases and V 1 base, and 5 bases lay outside the gene matches. CDR3 length: 15 amino acids. CDR1 SGHTA and CDR2 FQGNSA come from the germline V gene. CDR3 in amino acids: CASSLGREGFETQYF. The CDR3, as DNA: TGTGCCAGCAGCTTAGGGCGGGAGGGTTTCGAGACCCAGTACTTC. The complete variable domain, with remaining parts taken from reference TRBV7-2 and TRBJ2-5, reads GAGVSQSPSNKVTEKGKDVELRCDPISGHTALYWYRQSLGQGLEFLIYFQGNSAPDKSGLPSDRFSAERTGGSVSTLTIQRTQQEDSAVYLCASSLGREGFETQYFGPGTRLLVL.

This clonotype was detected ten times or more. This chain joins TRBV20-1 and TRBJ2-5, with TRBD2 identical over 7 bases. Germline V gene lookup returns CDR1 DFQATT and CDR2 SNEGSKA (reference sequence). The length of the CDR3 is 15 residues. The ends lost 5 bases at V and 2 bases at J; junction bases unmatched: 11. For the CDR3, the DNA is TGCAGTGCTTCCAGGACTGGGGGGGAGCAAGAGACCCAGTACTTC. Translation: CSASRTGGEQETQYF.

As to this clonotype: The conserved closing phenylalanine or tryptophan is absent in this CDR3, likely reflecting a read error. The chain has TRBV28 and TRBJ1-2, with 11 bases aligning to TRBD1. The ends lost 9 bases at V and 5 bases at J; junction bases unmatched: 2. CDR1 is MDHEN and CDR2 is SYDVKM in the germline V gene. The length of the CDR3 is 12 residues. CDR3 bases: TGTGCCAGTCGGGACAGGGGGTATGGCTACACCTCC. Translated: CASRDRGYGYTS.

There are a few counts of this clonotype. The chain has TRBV25-1 and TRBJ1-1, with 11 bases aligning to TRBD1. CDR3 length: 13 amino acids. V lost 6 bases to trimming and J lost 8 bases; unmatched junction nucleotides: 5. From germline, CDR1 is MGHDK and CDR2 SYGVNS. This CDR3 reads CASSVGTGGEAFF. CDR3 nucleotide sequence: TGTGCCAGCAGCGTCGGGACAGGGGGGGAAGCTTTCTTT.

The V and J genes are TRBV20-1 and TRBJ2-2, with TRBD1 matching 7 bases. V lost 5 bases, J lost 6 bases, and 6 bases stayed unmatched. The length of the CDR3 is 13 residues. Germline V gene sequence: CDR1 DFQATT, CDR2 SNEGSKA (reference sequence). CDR3 sequence: CSAFQGDAGELFF. CDR3 nucleotide sequence: TGCAGTGCTTTTCAGGGGGACGCCGGGGAGCTGTTTTTT.

DNA for the CDR3: TGTGCCAGCAGCCCCGACAGGGGGACAGATACGCAGTATTTT. Translated: CASSPDRGTDTQYF. The chain has TRBV7-2 and TRBJ2-3; TRBD1 agrees at 9 bases. With 5 bases clipped from V and 3 bases from J, the junction kept 3 bases outside the gene matches. This CDR3 region has 14 residues. CDR1 is SGHTA, CDR2 FQGNSA, per germline.

The sample holds many counts of this clonotype. The V call is TRBV2, the J call TRBJ2-6; no reliable D call. V was cut by 8 bases and J by 1 base, with 6 bases left in between. The CDR3 totals 13 residues. Germline values: CDR1 SNHLY, CDR2 FYNNEI. CDR3 coding DNA: TGTGCCAGCTGGGGATCTGGGGCCAACGTCCTGACTTTC. It encodes CASWGSGANVLTF.

The V call is TRBV4-1, the J call TRBJ1-2, with a tentative D call TRBD1 (6 bases). The CDR3 loop spans 16 amino acids. V lost 0 bases, J lost 3 bases, and 14 bases lay in between. Germline assignment: CDR1 MGHRA and CDR2 YSYEKL. CDR3 region: CASSQDGYGGDYGYTF. Written as DNA, the CDR3 is TGCGCCAGCAGCCAAGATGGGTACGGGGGCGACTATGGCTACACCTTC.

The chain is built from TRBV29-1 and TRBJ2-7, with a tentative D call TRBD2 (7 bases). This CDR3 has 14 amino acids. The V end lost 2 bases, the J end lost 4 bases, and 15 bases lay between the germline ends. Germline V CDR1 and CDR2: SQVTM, ANQGSEA. The CDR3 DNA is TGCAGCGTTGAAAGGGGGAGGGCCGATTACGAGCAGTACTTC. As protein: CSVERGRADYEQYF.

The table lists this clonotype with a few counts. A clone one base away is much larger, so this may be a read error. The gene calls are TRBV5-5 and TRBJ1-2; 8 bases fit TRBD1. The CDR3 is made up of 14 amino acids. CDR1 is SGHKS, CDR2 YYEKEE, per germline (reference sequence). CDR3 sequence: CASSTQPGGWGYAF. In nucleotides, the CDR3 is TGTGCCAGCAGCACTCAACCAGGGGGCTGGGGCTACGCCTTC.

This clonotype came up many times. This sequence joins TRBV12-3 or TRBV12-4 and TRBJ1-2; maybe TRBD1 (6 bases). V was clipped by 3 bases and J by 8 bases, with 19 bases between them. The CDR3 runs to 15 residues. DNA for the CDR3: TGTGCCAGCAGTTTGTTCCGGGACACTCCGGGAGGCTACACCTTC. As protein: CASSLFRDTPGGYTF.

To note about this clonotype: A read error likely explains this, since a far larger clone differs by one base. The missing conserved phenylalanine or tryptophan at the end of this CDR3 makes a read error likely. J is TRBJ1-1 and V is TRBV6-5; D is unresolved. This CDR3 has 13 residues. Germline lookup yields CDR1 MNHEY and CDR2 SVGAGI. Trimming stripped 2 bases from V and 7 bases from J, with 11 bases between. The CDR3 region has the DNA TGTGCCAGCAGTTACCTGGAGTCACTTGAAGCTTTCCTT. This codes for CASSYLESLEAFL.

This clonotype was counted at least ten times. The V and J genes are TRBV28 and TRBJ2-6, with 11 nucleotides matching TRBD1. V lost 5 bases to trimming and J lost 1 base; unmatched junction nucleotides: 7. The CDR3 has 18 residues. Germline CDR1 is MDHEN and CDR2 is SYDVKM. This chain's CDR3 is CASSTRTGGWSGANVLTF. CDR3 DNA: TGTGCCAGCAGTACCAGGACAGGGGGCTGGTCTGGGGCCAACGTCCTGACTTTC.